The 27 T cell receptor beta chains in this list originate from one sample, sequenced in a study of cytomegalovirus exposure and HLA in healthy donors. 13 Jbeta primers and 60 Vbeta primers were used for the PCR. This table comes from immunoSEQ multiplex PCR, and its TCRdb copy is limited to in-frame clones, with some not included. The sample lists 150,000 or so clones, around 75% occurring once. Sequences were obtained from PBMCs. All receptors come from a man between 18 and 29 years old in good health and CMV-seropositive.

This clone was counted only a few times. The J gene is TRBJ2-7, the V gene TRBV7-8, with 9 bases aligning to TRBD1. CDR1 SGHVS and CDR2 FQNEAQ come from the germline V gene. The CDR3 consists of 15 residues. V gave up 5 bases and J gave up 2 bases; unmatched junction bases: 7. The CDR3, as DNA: TGTGCCAGCAGCCAGTTGGGACAGGGAACCTACGAGCAGTACGTC. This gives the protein CASSQLGQGTYEQYV.

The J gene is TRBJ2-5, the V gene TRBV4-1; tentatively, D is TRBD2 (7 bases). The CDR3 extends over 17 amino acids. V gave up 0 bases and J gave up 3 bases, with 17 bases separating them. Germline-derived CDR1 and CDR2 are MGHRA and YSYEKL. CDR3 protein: CASSQDWGRGAKETQYF. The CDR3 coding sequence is TGCGCCAGCAGCCAAGATTGGGGCCGGGGGGCGAAAGAGACCCAGTACTTC.

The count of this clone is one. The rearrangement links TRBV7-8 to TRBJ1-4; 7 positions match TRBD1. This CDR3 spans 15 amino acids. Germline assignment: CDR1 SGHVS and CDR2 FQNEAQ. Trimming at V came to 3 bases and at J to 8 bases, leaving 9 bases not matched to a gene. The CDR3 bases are TGTGCCAGCAGCTTTACACAGGGGAGGAACGAAAAACTGTTTTTT. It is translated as CASSFTQGRNEKLFF.

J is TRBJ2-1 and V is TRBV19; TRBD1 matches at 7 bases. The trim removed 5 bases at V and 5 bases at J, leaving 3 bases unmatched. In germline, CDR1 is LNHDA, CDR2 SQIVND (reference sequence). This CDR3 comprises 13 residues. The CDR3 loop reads CASSLGQNNEQFF. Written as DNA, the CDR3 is TGTGCCAGTAGTTTGGGACAGAACAATGAGCAGTTCTTC.

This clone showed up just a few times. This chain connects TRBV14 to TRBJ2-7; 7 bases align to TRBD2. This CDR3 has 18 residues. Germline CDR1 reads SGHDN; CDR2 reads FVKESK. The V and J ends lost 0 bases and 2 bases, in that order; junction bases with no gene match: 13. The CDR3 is CASSQDRGRGWGTYEQYV. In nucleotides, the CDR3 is TGTGCCAGCAGCCAAGATCGCGGGCGGGGGTGGGGAACCTACGAGCAGTACGTC.

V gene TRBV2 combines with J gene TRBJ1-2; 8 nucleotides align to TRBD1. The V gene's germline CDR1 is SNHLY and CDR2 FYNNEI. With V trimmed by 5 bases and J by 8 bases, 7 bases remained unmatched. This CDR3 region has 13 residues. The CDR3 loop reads CASSTHDRGGYTF. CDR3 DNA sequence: TGTGCCAGCAGTACCCACGACAGGGGAGGCTACACCTTC.

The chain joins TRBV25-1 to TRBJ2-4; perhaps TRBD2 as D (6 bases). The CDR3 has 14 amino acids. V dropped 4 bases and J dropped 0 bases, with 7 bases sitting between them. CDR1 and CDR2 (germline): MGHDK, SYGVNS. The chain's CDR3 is CASSVGLAKNIQYF. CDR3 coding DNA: TGTGCCAGCAGTGTGGGACTAGCCAAAAACATTCAGTACTTC.

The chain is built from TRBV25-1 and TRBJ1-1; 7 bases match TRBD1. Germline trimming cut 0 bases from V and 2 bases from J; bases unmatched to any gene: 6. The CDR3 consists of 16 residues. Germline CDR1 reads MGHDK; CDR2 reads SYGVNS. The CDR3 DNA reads TGTGCCAGCAGTGAATATTTTCCAGGGGGTAACACTGAAGCTTTCTTT. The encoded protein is CASSEYFPGGNTEAFF.

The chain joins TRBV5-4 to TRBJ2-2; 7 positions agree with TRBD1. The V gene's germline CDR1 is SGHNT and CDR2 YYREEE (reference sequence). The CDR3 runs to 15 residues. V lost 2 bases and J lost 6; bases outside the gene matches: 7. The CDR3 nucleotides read TGTGCCAGCAGCTTAGACAGGGCATCGGCCGGGGAGCTGTTTTTT. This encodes CASSLDRASAGELFF.

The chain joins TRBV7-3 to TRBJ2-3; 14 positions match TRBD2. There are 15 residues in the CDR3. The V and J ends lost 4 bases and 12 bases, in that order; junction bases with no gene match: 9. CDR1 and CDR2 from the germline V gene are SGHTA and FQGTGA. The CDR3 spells CASSSGLAGGRDQYF. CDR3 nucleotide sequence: TGTGCCAGCAGCTCTGGACTAGCGGGGGGCCGGGATCAGTATTTT.

The CDR3 bases are TGTGCCAGCAGCTTACAACAGAACACTGAAGCTTTCTTT. It yields the protein CASSLQQNTEAFF. The genes are TRBV7-8 and TRBJ1-1, with D unclear. The CDR3 contains 13 residues. Trimming removed 2 bases from V and 1 base from J, with 5 bases in between. Germline lookup yields CDR1 SGHVS and CDR2 FQNEAQ.

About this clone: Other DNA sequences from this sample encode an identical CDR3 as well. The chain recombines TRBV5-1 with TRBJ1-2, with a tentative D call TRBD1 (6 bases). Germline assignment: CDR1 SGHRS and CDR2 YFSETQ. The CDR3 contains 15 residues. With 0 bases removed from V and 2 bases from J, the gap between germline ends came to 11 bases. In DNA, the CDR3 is TGCGCCAGCAGCTTGGGGGACACCACAAACTATGGCTACACCTTC. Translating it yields CASSLGDTTNYGYTF.

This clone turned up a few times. The CDR3 protein is CASTGTVSNYGYTF. The CDR3 nucleotides are TGTGCCAGTACGGGGACAGTAAGTAACTATGGCTACACCTTC. The chain has TRBV19 and TRBJ1-2; 7 nucleotides agree with TRBD1. V trimming: 7 bases; J trimming: 1 base; junction bases outside the gene matches: 6. This CDR3 is 14 amino acids long. In germline, CDR1 is LNHDA, CDR2 SQIVND (reference sequence).

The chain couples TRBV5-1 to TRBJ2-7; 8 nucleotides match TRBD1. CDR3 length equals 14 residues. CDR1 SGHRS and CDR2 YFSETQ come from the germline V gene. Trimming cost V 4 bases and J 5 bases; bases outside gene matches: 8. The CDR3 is CASSGTGASHEQYV. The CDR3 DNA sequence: TGCGCCAGCAGCGGGACAGGAGCCAGCCACGAGCAGTACGTC.

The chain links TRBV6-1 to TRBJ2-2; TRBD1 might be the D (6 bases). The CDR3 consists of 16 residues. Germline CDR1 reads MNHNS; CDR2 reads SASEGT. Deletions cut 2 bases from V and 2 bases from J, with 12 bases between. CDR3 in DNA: TGTGCCAGCAGTGAACTGCGAGGGGGTAACACCGGGGAGCTGTTTTTT. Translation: CASSELRGGNTGELFF.

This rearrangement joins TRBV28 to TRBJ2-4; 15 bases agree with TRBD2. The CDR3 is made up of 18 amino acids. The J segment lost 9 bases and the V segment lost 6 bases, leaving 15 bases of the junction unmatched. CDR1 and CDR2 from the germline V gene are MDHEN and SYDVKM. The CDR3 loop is CASSPGSLGLAGGGIQYF. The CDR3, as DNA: TGTGCCAGCAGCCCAGGGTCCCTAGGACTAGCGGGAGGGGGCATTCAGTACTTC. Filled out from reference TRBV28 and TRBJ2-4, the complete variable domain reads DVKVTQSSRYLVKRTGEKVFLECVQDMDHENMFWYRQDPGLGLRLIYFSYDVKMKEKGDIPEGYSVSREKKERFSLILESASTNQTSMYLCASSPGSLGLAGGGIQYFGAGTRLSVL.

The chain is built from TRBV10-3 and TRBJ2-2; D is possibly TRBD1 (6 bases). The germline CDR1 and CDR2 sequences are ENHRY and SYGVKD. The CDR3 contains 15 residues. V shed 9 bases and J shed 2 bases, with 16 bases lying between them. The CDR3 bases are TGTGCCATAACCGACCGGGACACTAACACCGGGGAGCTGTTTTTT. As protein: CAITDRDTNTGELFF.

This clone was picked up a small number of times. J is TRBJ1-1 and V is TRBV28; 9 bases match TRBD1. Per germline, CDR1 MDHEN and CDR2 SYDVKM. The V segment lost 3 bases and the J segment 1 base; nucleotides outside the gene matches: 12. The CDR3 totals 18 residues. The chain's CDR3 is CASSFLKGPGQGNTEAFF. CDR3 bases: TGTGCCAGCAGTTTTTTAAAGGGTCCGGGACAGGGGAACACTGAAGCTTTCTTT.

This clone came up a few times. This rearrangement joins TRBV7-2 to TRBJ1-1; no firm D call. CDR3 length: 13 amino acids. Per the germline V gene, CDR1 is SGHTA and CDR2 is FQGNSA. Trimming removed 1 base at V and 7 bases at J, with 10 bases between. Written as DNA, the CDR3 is TGTGCCAGCAGCTTAGAGCCTGGGAGTGAAGCTTTCTTT. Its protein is CASSLEPGSEAFF. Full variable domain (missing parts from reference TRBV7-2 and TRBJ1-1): GAGVSQSPSNKVTEKGKDVELRCDPISGHTALYWYRQSLGQGLEFLIYFQGNSAPDKSGLPSDRFSAERTGGSVSTLTIQRTQQEDSAVYLCASSLEPGSEAFFGQGTRLTVV.

CDR3 bases: TGCGCCAGCAGCCGTAGCCCCGGGAACACCGGGGAGCTGTTTTTT. This gives the protein CASSRSPGNTGELFF. The J gene is TRBJ2-2, the V gene TRBV4-1; no clear D. The CDR3 has 15 amino acids. V was trimmed by 4 bases and J by 1 base, leaving 10 bases between them. Germline V lookup: CDR1 MGHRA, CDR2 YSYEKL.

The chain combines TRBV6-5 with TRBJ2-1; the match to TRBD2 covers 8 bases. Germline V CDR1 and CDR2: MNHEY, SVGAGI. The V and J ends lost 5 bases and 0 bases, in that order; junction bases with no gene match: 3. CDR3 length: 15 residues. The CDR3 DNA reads TGTGCCAGCAGTACGGGGGGGAGCTCCTACAATGAGCAGTTCTTC. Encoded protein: CASSTGGSSYNEQFF.

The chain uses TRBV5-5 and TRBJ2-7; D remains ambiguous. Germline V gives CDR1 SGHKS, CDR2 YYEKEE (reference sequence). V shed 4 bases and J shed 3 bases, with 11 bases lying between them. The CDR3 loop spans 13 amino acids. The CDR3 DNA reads TGTGCCAGCAGCCTTATGTGGGACTACGAGCAGTACGTC. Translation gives CASSLMWDYEQYV.

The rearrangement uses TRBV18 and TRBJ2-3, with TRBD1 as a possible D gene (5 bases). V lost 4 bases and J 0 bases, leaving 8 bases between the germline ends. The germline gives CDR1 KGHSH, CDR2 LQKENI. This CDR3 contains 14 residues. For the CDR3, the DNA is TGTGCCAGCTCACGGACAAGCAGCACAGATACGCAGTATTTT. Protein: CASSRTSSTDTQYF.

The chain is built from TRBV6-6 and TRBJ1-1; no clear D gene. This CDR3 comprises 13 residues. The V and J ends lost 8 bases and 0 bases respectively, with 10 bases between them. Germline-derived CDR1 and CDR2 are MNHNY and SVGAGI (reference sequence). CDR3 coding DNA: TGTGCCAGCGTATTTGTTTTGAACACTGAAGCTTTCTTT. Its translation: CASVFVLNTEAFF.

CDR3 nucleotide sequence: TGTGCCAGCAGCTTAGGTAGAGACTACGAGCAGTACGTC. As protein: CASSLGRDYEQYV. The rearrangement links TRBV7-2 to TRBJ2-7, with D unclear. The germline V gene encodes CDR1 SGHTA and CDR2 FQGNSA. V lost 1 base and J lost 3, with 7 bases in between. The CDR3 extends over 13 amino acids.

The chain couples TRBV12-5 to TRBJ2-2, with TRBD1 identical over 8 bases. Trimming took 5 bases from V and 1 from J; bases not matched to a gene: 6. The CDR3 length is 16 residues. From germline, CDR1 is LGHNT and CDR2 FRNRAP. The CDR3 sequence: CASGGGGQVNTGELFF. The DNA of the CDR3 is TGTGCTAGTGGTGGAGGGGGACAGGTGAACACCGGGGAGCTGTTTTTT.

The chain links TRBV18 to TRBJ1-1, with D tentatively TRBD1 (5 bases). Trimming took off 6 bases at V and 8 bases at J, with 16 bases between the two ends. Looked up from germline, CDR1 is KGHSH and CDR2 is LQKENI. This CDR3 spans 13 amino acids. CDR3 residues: CASSAGSKGEAFF. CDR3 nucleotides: TGTGCCAGCTCTGCCGGCTCCAAGGGGGAAGCTTTCTTT.